These T cell receptor beta chains were read from a single sample in a study of blood T cell repertoires in COVID-19. The data were produced by immunoSEQ multiplex PCR, yet TCRdb's version contains in-frame clones alone and is incomplete. The sample records about 45,000 clones, 70% to 80% being singletons. Input material: peripheral blood. Every receptor here comes from a man in his 70s with acute or convalescent COVID-19. Each CDR3 is given with its conserved first and last residue. D genes are given only for firm matches. The size field is filled for only some rows; it gives once, few, many or a size class.

TRBV4-2	TRBJ1-5	.	TRBD1	TGTGCCAGCAGCCAAGGACAGGGTAATGACAATCAGCCCCAGCATTTT	CASSQGQGNDNQPQHF
TRBV24-1	TRBJ2-1	once	.	TGTGCCACCAGTGATTACCTCAGTGGGAGCTCCTACAATGAGCAGTTCTTC	CATSDYLSGSSYNEQFF
TRBV10-3	TRBJ1-3	.	.	TGTGCCATCAGTGAGCTCGGGGGGAGAGCTGGAAACACCATATATTTT	CAISELGGRAGNTIYF
TRBV7-2	TRBJ1-4	.	TRBD1	TGTGCCAGCAGCTTACTAGGGACAGCAACTAATGAAAAACTGTTTTTT	CASSLLGTATNEKLFF
TRBV10-3	TRBJ1-3	.	.	TGTGCCATCAGTGGACCCTCCGGGACAAAGACGCGAAACACCATATATTTT	CAISGPSGTKTRNTIYF
TRBV2	TRBJ2-7	.	TRBD1	TGTGCCAGCATGAGGACAGGGGGTTCCTACGAGCAGTACTTC	CASMRTGGSYEQYF
TRBV9	TRBJ1-6	.	TRBD1	TGTGCCAGCAGCCCCCGACAGGGGGAAGGTTCACCCCTCCACTTT	CASSPRQGEGSPLHF
TRBV19	TRBJ1-2	.	TRBD1	TGTGCCAGTAGTATAGATCACGCCAGGGGGCTGAATGGCTACACCTTC	CASSIDHARGLNGYTF
TRBV5-1	TRBJ2-2	.	.	TGCGCCAGCAGATTCGACACCGGGGAGCTGTTTTTT	CASRFDTGELFF
TRBV5-5	TRBJ1-2	.	.	TGTGCCAGCAGCTTCACCCCAGGGGAGGGTGGCTACACCTTC	CASSFTPGEGGYTF
TRBV4-1	TRBJ1-1	.	.	TGCGCCAGCGGAACCGCGGGGTCGGGCACTGAAGCTTTCTTT	CASGTAGSGTEAFF
TRBV5-1	TRBJ2-7	once	.	TGCGCCAGCAGCCCCAGTTCCTACGAGCAGTACTTC	CASSPSSYEQYF
TRBV10-2	TRBJ1-6	.	.	TGCGCCAGCAGTACAGGGCAGAGGTCACCCCTCCACTTT	CASSTGQRSPLHF
TRBV19	TRBJ1-5	.	.	TGTGCCACCCAGGACAGCTGGGGAGGCAATCAGCCCCAGCATTTT	CATQDSWGGNQPQHF
TRBV6-1	TRBJ1-3	.	.	TGTGCCAGCAGTCTGACTAGCGGAAACACCATATATTTT	CASSLTSGNTIYF
TRBV25-1	TRBJ1-3	few	TRBD1	TGTGCCAGCAGTGCCCGGACAGGCCGAAACACCATATATTTT	CASSARTGRNTIYF
TRBV11-3	TRBJ2-7	.	.	TGTGCCAGCAGCTTTCTGAGGTCGTACTTC	CASSFLRSYF
TRBV28	TRBJ2-7	.	TRBD1	TGTGCCAGCAGTTCTGGGGGGACAGGGAAGGTCGAGCAGTACTTC	CASSSGGTGKVEQYF
TRBV10-1	TRBJ2-1	.	TRBD2	TGCGCCAGCAGTGAGCGGCGGGGGGCTAACTACAATGAGCAGTTCTTC	CASSERRGANYNEQFF
TRBV5-6	TRBJ2-7	.	TRBD1	TGTGCCAGCAGCTGGGGACAGTTTAACGAGCAGTACTTC	CASSWGQFNEQYF
TRBV28	TRBJ2-1	few	TRBD2	TGTGCCAGCAGTTCCCTAGCGGGGGGCAATGAGCAGTTCTTC	CASSSLAGGNEQFF
TRBV4-3	TRBJ1-2	.	TRBD1	TGCGCCAGCAGCCAAGAAACCCGGCAGGGGGGTGGCTACACCTTC	CASSQETRQGGGYTF
TRBV6-1	TRBJ1-5	.	.	TGTGCCAGCAGTGTCCGACAGATACCCTATAGCAATCAGCCCCAGCATTTT	CASSVRQIPYSNQPQHF
TRBV9	TRBJ1-6	.	TRBD1	TGTGCCAGCAGCGTAGCAGGGGGTAATTCACCCCTCCACTTT	CASSVAGGNSPLHF
TRBV28	TRBJ1-5	.	.	TGTGCCAGCAGTTTTCTAGGGGGCAATCAGCCCCAGCATTTT	CASSFLGGNQPQHF
TRBV5-4	TRBJ1-6	.	.	TGTGCCAGCAGCCCCGGACAGTATAATTCACCCCTCCACTTT	CASSPGQYNSPLHF
TRBV12-5	TRBJ1-6	.	TRBD1	TGTGCTAGTGGTGCAGGGGGCGTACAAAATTCACCCCTCCACTTT	CASGAGGVQNSPLHF
TRBV7-2	TRBJ1-5	.	TRBD1	TGTGCCAGCAGCGCCCGGACAGGGGATCAGCCCCAGCATTTT	CASSARTGDQPQHF
TRBV7-3	TRBJ1-5	few	.	TGTGCCAGCAGCTTAACCCCCGCTAGTCAGCCCCAGCATTTT	CASSLTPASQPQHF
TRBV11-2	TRBJ1-2	few	.	TGTGCCAGCAGCATACAGGGCGGTAATGGCTACACCTTC	CASSIQGGNGYTF
TRBV28	TRBJ1-5	.	.	TGTGCCAGCGCGCAGGGGCTTGAGCCCCAGCATTTT	CASAQGLEPQHF
TRBV4-2	TRBJ1-1	.	.	TGTGCCAGCAGCCAAGAACAGGGGAACACTGAAGCTTTCTTT	CASSQEQGNTEAFF
TRBV7-8	TRBJ2-1	once	TRBD1	TGTGCCAGCAGCTTAGTTCAACCTGACAGGGAAAAGCAGTTCTTC	CASSLVQPDREKQFF
TRBV20-1	TRBJ1-1	few	.	TGCAGTGTAGAGGTGAACACTGAAGCTTTCTTT	CSVEVNTEAFF
TRBV2	TRBJ2-1	.	TRBD2	TGTGCCAGCAGTGAAGCACTAGCGGGGGACAATGAGCAGTTCTTC	CASSEALAGDNEQFF
TRBV7-2	TRBJ2-7	.	.	TGTGCCAGCAGCCCTCTTAGGGCGGCAGGGGTTACCTACGAGCAGTACTTC	CASSPLRAAGVTYEQYF
TRBV7-9	TRBJ1-6	.	.	TGTGCCAGCAGTTCGGACTTCAATAATTCACCCCTCCACTTT	CASSSDFNNSPLHF
TRBV12-3/TRBV12-4	TRBJ2-2	.	.	TGTGCCAGCAGTCCCTTAGCGGCCGGGGAGCTGTTTTTT	CASSPLAAGELFF
TRBV11-3	TRBJ1-1	.	.	TGTGCCAGCAGCTTGGATCCTCTATTAGGGGAGAACACTGAAGCTTTCTTT	CASSLDPLLGENTEAFF
TRBV24-1	TRBJ2-1	.	.	TGTGCCACCAGTGAGGCTTACGGCGGTAATGAGCAGTTCTTC	CATSEAYGGNEQFF